This entry lists 30 T cell receptor beta chains sequenced from one sample in a study of blood T cell repertoires in COVID-19. TCRdb's copy holds only in-frame clones and misses some; the assay was immunoSEQ multiplex PCR. The table includes more than 250,000 clones, approximately 87% detected once. The material sequenced was peripheral blood. Source of these receptors: a man aged 55-75 years who had recovered from COVID-19.

The V call is TRBV11-3, the J call TRBJ2-1, with 7 bases fitting TRBD2. The CDR3 consists of 12 residues. V dropped 4 bases and J dropped 7; count of bases not matched to a gene: 1. Germline V lookup: CDR1 SGHNT, CDR2 YENEEA. CDR3 amino acids: CASSSSGNEQFF. Written as DNA, the CDR3 is TGTGCCAGCAGCTCTAGCGGTAATGAGCAGTTCTTC.

The chain combines TRBV2 with TRBJ2-3, with D tentatively TRBD2 (6 bases). Germline V gene data show CDR1 as SNHLY and CDR2 as FYNNEI. CDR3 length: 14 residues. Trimming stripped 8 bases from V and 1 base from J, with 13 bases between. Here the CDR3 DNA reads TGTGCCAGCCTGGGCGGGACGCGCACAGATACGCAGTATTTT. It encodes CASLGGTRTDTQYF.

V gene TRBV19 combines with J gene TRBJ1-4; no firm D call. Germline values: CDR1 LNHDA, CDR2 SQIVND (reference sequence). CDR3 length equals 16 residues. V was trimmed by 3 bases and J by 8 bases, leaving 19 bases between them. CDR3 in DNA: TGTGCCAGTAGTATGTCGAGTGGAGGGTTCGGCGAAAAACTGTTTTTT. It codes for CASSMSSGGFGEKLFF.

V usage is TRBV12-3 or TRBV12-4 and J usage is TRBJ2-3; a weak D match, TRBD2 (6 bases). Deletions cut 10 bases from V and 3 bases from J, with 11 bases between. This CDR3 region has 12 residues. In nucleotides, the CDR3 is TGTGCCACAGGGAGGAGGACAGATACGCAGTATTTT. It encodes CATGRRTDTQYF.

The J gene is TRBJ1-2, the V gene TRBV3-1 (or the pseudogene TRBV3-2); 7 nucleotides match TRBD1. The CDR3 sequence is 13 residues long. V was pared by 4 bases and J by 3 bases, with 2 bases of the junction left unmatched. CDR1 and CDR2 from the germline V gene are LGHDT and YNNKEL (reference sequence). The CDR3 loop is CASSPGQYYGYTF. As DNA, the CDR3 is TGTGCCAGCAGCCCGGGACAGTACTATGGCTACACCTTC.

In DNA, the CDR3 is TGTGCCAGCAGTGCCTCGGGGCAGGGGAGTCAAAAACTGTTTTTT. The encoded protein is CASSASGQGSQKLFF. The chain uses TRBV28 and TRBJ1-4; D is perhaps TRBD1 (6 bases). Trimming stripped 5 bases from V and 9 bases from J, with 19 bases between. CDR3 length: 15 amino acids. Germline V CDR1 and CDR2: MDHEN, SYDVKM.

The chain has TRBV11-3 and TRBJ2-2; TRBD2 agrees at 8 bases. The germline V gene has CDR1 SGHNT and CDR2 YENEEA. The V and J ends lost 5 bases and 8 bases, in that order; junction bases with no gene match: 10. The CDR3 is 15 amino acids. CDR3 in DNA: TGTGCCAGCAGCCCTTCCCGACTAGCGTCGGGGGAGCTGTTTTTT. Translated, it gives CASSPSRLASGELFF.

The chain links TRBV19 to TRBJ2-4; 9 bases line up with TRBD1. The V gene's germline CDR1 is LNHDA and CDR2 SQIVND (reference sequence). The CDR3 sequence is 18 residues long. Germline trimming cut 1 base from V and 6 bases from J; bases unmatched to any gene: 13. CDR3 region: CASSIVSGATGQGNIQYF. CDR3 DNA: TGTGCCAGTAGTATAGTCTCAGGGGCCACGGGACAGGGAAACATTCAGTACTTC.

The CDR3 coding sequence is TGTGCCAGCTCACCTTATTCTGGAGGCAATGAGCAGTTCTTC. Amino acids: CASSPYSGGNEQFF. The V call is TRBV18, the J call TRBJ2-1; a possible D gene is TRBD2 (5 bases). The CDR3 consists of 14 residues. Trimming left V 3 bases short and J 6 bases short, with 12 bases between. The germline V gene encodes CDR1 KGHSH and CDR2 LQKENI.

The chain carries TRBV20-1 and TRBJ1-2; a weak D match, TRBD1 (6 bases). There are 14 residues in the CDR3. The ends were cut back, 6 bases at V and 4 bases at J, with 18 bases in the middle. The germline V gene encodes CDR1 DFQATT and CDR2 SNEGSKA (reference sequence). CDR3 in amino acids: CSASRQAYVYGYTF. The CDR3 DNA follows: TGCAGTGCAAGTCGACAGGCCTATGTCTATGGCTACACCTTC.

This clone was counted once. Other nucleotide sequences from this sample produce the same CDR3. The J gene is TRBJ1-6, the V gene TRBV18; the match to TRBD1 covers 8 bases. The CDR3 covers 14 residues. V shed 4 bases, J shed 6 bases, and the junction held 2 bases outside the gene matches. The germline CDR1 and CDR2 sequences are KGHSH and LQKENI. The chain's CDR3 is CASSRDRRNSPLHF. In DNA, the CDR3 is TGTGCCAGCTCACGGGACAGGCGTAATTCACCCCTCCACTTT.

The chain joins TRBV29-1 to TRBJ2-5; D not certain. Trimming left V 6 bases short and J 1 base short, with 9 bases between. CDR3 size: 12 residues. Germline V lookup: CDR1 SQVTM, CDR2 ANQGSEA. Here the CDR3 DNA reads TGCAGCGTCGCGATGGTCCAAGAGACCCAGTACTTC. Translation: CSVAMVQETQYF.

The rearrangement joins TRBV30 to TRBJ1-3; D might be TRBD1 (6 bases). This CDR3 has 12 amino acids. CDR1 is GTSNPN and CDR2 is SVGIG in the germline V gene (reference sequence). V was cut by 8 bases and J by 5 bases, with 13 bases left in between. In nucleotides, the CDR3 is TGTGCCCTGGTAGGGGGTAGAAACACCATATATTTT. Its protein product is CALVGGRNTIYF.

The V call is TRBV28, the J call TRBJ2-4; D call uncertain. Per the germline V gene, CDR1 is MDHEN and CDR2 is SYDVKM. V was cut by 3 bases and J by 0 bases, with 9 bases left in between. The CDR3 sequence is 15 residues long. CDR3 sequence (DNA): TGTGCCAGCAGTTTGGGCAACTTAGCCAAAAACATTCAGTACTTC. It encodes CASSLGNLAKNIQYF.

The gene calls are TRBV3-1 (or the pseudogene TRBV3-2) and TRBJ1-5, with 8 bases matching TRBD1. Losses at the gene ends were 4 bases for V and 4 bases for J; bases not matched to a gene: 3. CDR3 length: 14 amino acids. Germline CDR1 is LGHDT and CDR2 is YNNKEL (reference sequence). CDR3 sequence (DNA): TGTGCCAGCAGCCGACAGGGGCCGAATCAGCCCCAGCATTTT. Translating it yields CASSRQGPNQPQHF.

This chain links TRBV12-2 with TRBJ1-2. TRBV12-2 is tagged as a pseudogene. This CDR3 has 17 amino acids. The CDR3 nucleotides are TGTGCAAGTCGCTTCCCACCTCCGGGGGGCGCTAACTATGGCTACACCTTC. This encodes CASRFPPPGGANYGYTF.

This clone was observed once. V is TRBV6-2 or TRBV6-3 and J is TRBJ1-4, with TRBD1 matching 11 bases. The CDR3 runs 14 residues. Germline values: CDR1 MNHEY, CDR2 SVGEGT. J gave up 8 bases and V 6 bases, and 5 bases lay outside the gene matches. The CDR3 DNA sequence: TGTGCCAGCAGCCCCGGGACAGGGGGAGAAAAACTGTTTTTT. This gives the protein CASSPGTGGEKLFF.

This chain connects TRBV27 to TRBJ1-5, with D unclear. From germline, CDR1 is MNHEY and CDR2 SMNVEV (reference sequence). Trimming stripped 6 bases from V and 2 bases from J, with 17 bases between. The CDR3 has 16 amino acids. CDR3 amino acids: CASREGRSGGNQPQHF. CDR3 DNA sequence: TGTGCCAGCAGGGAAGGAAGGAGCGGAGGCAATCAGCCCCAGCATTTT.

This clone is a singleton in its sample. This chain uses TRBV3-1 (or the pseudogene TRBV3-2) with TRBJ2-5, with D maybe TRBD2 (5 bases). Germline V gene sequence: CDR1 LGHDT, CDR2 YNNKEL (reference sequence). The germline V and J ends were trimmed by 1 base and 5 bases, with 17 bases remaining between them. The CDR3 totals 16 residues. The DNA for the CDR3 is TGTGCCAGCAGCCAAGGGGTAGCGCGAGGTTGGGAGACCCAGTACTTC. Its translation is CASSQGVARGWETQYF.

CDR3 DNA sequence: TGTGCCAGCAGCCCCGCCGGGGGGGCCTGGGAGACCCAGTACTTC. It codes for CASSPAGGAWETQYF. The J gene is TRBJ2-5, the V gene TRBV7-2; 8 positions match TRBD2. The germline CDR1 and CDR2 sequences are SGHTA and FQGNSA. The junction had 10 bases not matched to a gene; V was cut back by 5 bases and J by 5 bases. The CDR3 loop spans 15 amino acids.

The CDR3 DNA sequence: TGTGCCTGGAGTTCCCGGGACACTGAAGCTTTCTTT. Translating it yields CAWSSRDTEAFF. This chain joins TRBV30 and TRBJ1-1; D not resolved. Looked up from germline, CDR1 is GTSNPN and CDR2 is SVGIG (reference sequence). V was pared by 2 bases and J by 3 bases, with 7 bases between. There are 12 residues in the CDR3.

This chain joins TRBV3-1 (or the pseudogene TRBV3-2) and TRBJ2-7, with 7 bases fitting TRBD2. Germline values: CDR1 LGHDT, CDR2 YNNKEL (reference sequence). The CDR3 has 15 residues. V shed 2 bases and J 9 bases; nucleotides not matched to a gene: 13. The CDR3 is CASSQTPSGTTGQYF. The CDR3 DNA reads as TGTGCCAGCAGCCAAACCCCTAGCGGAACTACGGGGCAGTACTTC.

This sequence joins TRBV28 and TRBJ2-5; 8 positions match TRBD1. V shed 4 bases and J 4 bases; nucleotides not matched to a gene: 8. The germline V gene encodes CDR1 MDHEN and CDR2 SYDVKM. This CDR3 contains 15 residues. This chain's CDR3 is CASSSTGGWGETQYF. The CDR3 DNA is TGTGCCAGCAGTTCTACAGGGGGTTGGGGAGAGACCCAGTACTTC.

The CDR3 nucleotides are TGTGCCAGCAGAACCGGGAGGTGGAAGGACACTGAAGCTTTCTTT. Translating it yields CASRTGRWKDTEAFF. V is TRBV13 and J is TRBJ1-1; no reliable D call. V lost 6 bases and J 3 bases, leaving 17 bases between the germline ends. Germline CDR1 PRHDT, CDR2 FYEKMQ (reference sequence). The CDR3 extends over 15 amino acids.

The chain combines TRBV11-2 with TRBJ1-5; 7 bases are shared with TRBD1. Germline lookup yields CDR1 SGHAT and CDR2 FQNNGV. With V trimmed by 0 bases and J by 6 bases, 5 bases remained unmatched. The CDR3 is 15 amino acids. The CDR3 loop is CASSLDSGGTQPQHF. For the CDR3, the DNA is TGTGCCAGCAGCTTAGATTCAGGGGGAACTCAGCCCCAGCATTTT.

The V gene is TRBV3-1 (or the pseudogene TRBV3-2), the J gene TRBJ1-6; D is undetermined. Germline loops: CDR1 LGHDT, CDR2 YNNKEL (reference sequence). This CDR3 has 16 residues. The V end lost 0 bases, the J end lost 8 bases, and 14 bases lay between the germline ends. The CDR3 spells CASSQDIARVDSPLHF. The CDR3 DNA follows: TGTGCCAGCAGCCAAGATATAGCTCGGGTTGATTCACCCCTCCACTTT.

The CDR3, as DNA: TGTGCCAGCAGCGTAGCAGGGACTAGCGGAGATACGCAGTATTTT. It specifies CASSVAGTSGDTQYF. This sequence joins TRBV9 and TRBJ2-3; 11 bases map to TRBD2. The germline V gene has CDR1 SGDLS and CDR2 YYNGEE. This CDR3 is 15 amino acids long. V trimming: 0 bases; J trimming: 5 bases; junction bases outside the gene matches: 2.

CDR3 protein: CASSIDAGGTEAFF. Written as DNA, the CDR3 is TGTGCCAGTAGTATAGATGCAGGGGGCACTGAAGCTTTCTTT. V and J are TRBV19 and TRBJ1-1; 7 positions agree with TRBD1. Germline values: CDR1 LNHDA, CDR2 SQIVND (reference sequence). The CDR3 totals 14 residues. The J segment lost 4 bases and the V segment lost 0 bases, leaving 2 bases of the junction unmatched. The full variable domain, rest sourced from reference TRBV19 and TRBJ1-1, is DGGITQSPKYLFRKEGQNVTLSCEQNLNHDAMYWYRQDPGQGLRLIYYSQIVNDFQKGDIAEGYSVSREKKESFPLTVTSAQKNPTAFYLCASSIDAGGTEAFFGQGTRLTVV.

This clone was counted a few times. The rearrangement joins TRBV19 to TRBJ2-3, with TRBD2 identical over 7 bases. Per germline, CDR1 LNHDA and CDR2 SQIVND (reference sequence). After removal of 3 bases from V and 0 bases from J, the junction contained 6 bases not matched to a gene. CDR3 size: 16 residues. The CDR3 region has the DNA TGTGCCAGTAGTATTGGTGCGGGGGTTAGCACAGATACGCAGTATTTT. Residues: CASSIGAGVSTDTQYF.

The chain uses TRBV18 and TRBJ1-6; weak D call: TRBD1 (5 bases). Trimming shortened V by 3 bases and J by 8 bases, and 14 bases separated the two germline ends. The CDR3 spans 15 residues. The germline V gene has CDR1 KGHSH and CDR2 LQKENI. CDR3 nucleotide sequence: TGTGCCAGCTCACCCTATGATAAGACAGATTCACCCCTCCACTTT. Translation gives CASSPYDKTDSPLHF.